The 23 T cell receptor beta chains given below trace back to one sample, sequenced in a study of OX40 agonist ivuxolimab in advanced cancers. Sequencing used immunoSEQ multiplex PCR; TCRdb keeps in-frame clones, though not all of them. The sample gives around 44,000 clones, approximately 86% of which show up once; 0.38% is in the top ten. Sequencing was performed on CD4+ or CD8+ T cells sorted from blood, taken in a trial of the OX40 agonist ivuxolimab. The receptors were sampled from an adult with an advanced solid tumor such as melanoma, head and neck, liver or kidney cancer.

The CDR3 reads CASSEVRKTGYIAGARGGDEQYF. CDR3 nucleotide sequence: TGTGCCAGCAGTGAAGTGAGGAAAACGGGATATATAGCGGGAGCCCGCGGGGGGGACGAGCAGTACTTC. The chain couples TRBV2 to TRBJ2-7; 9 bases map to TRBD2. The length of the CDR3 is 23 residues. After removal of 1 base from V and 5 bases from J, the junction contained 30 bases not matched to a gene. The germline CDR1 and CDR2 sequences are SNHLY and FYNNEI.

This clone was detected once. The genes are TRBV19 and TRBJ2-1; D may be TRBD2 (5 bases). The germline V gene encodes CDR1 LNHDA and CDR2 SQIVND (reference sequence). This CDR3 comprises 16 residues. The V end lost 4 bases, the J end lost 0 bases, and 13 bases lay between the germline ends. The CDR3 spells CASSNRGSGSYNEQFF. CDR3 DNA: TGTGCCAGTAGTAACCGGGGTTCAGGCTCCTACAATGAGCAGTTCTTC.

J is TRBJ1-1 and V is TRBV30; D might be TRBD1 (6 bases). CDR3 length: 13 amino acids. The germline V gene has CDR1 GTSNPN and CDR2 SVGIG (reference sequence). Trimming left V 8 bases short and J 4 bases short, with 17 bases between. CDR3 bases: TGTGCCGGGGGCGGAGGATCTAGCACTGAAGCTTTCTTT. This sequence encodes CAGGGGSSTEAFF.

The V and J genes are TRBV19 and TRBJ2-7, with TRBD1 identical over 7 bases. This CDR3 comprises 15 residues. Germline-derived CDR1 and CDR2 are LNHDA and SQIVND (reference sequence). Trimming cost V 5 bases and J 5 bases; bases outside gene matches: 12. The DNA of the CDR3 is TGTGCCAGTAGTCCTAGCTTACAGGGGTTCGACGAGCAGTACTTC. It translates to CASSPSLQGFDEQYF.

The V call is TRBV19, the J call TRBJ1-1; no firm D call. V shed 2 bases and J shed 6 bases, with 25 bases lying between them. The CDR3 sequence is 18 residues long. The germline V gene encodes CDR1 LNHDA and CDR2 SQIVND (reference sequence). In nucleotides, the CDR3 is TGTGCCAGTAGTATACTCGCACTCGGGGTAGGGTATCCCCCTGAAGCTTTCTTT. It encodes CASSILALGVGYPPEAFF.

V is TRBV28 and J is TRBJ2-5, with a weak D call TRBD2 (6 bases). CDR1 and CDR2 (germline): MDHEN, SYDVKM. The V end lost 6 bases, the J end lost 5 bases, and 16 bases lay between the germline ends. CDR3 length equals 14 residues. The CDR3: CASSPGGRRETQYF. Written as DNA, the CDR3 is TGTGCCAGCAGCCCCGGAGGGCGGCGGGAGACCCAGTACTTC. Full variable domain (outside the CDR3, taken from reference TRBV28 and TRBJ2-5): DVKVTQSSRYLVKRTGEKVFLECVQDMDHENMFWYRQDPGLGLRLIYFSYDVKMKEKGDIPEGYSVSREKKERFSLILESASTNQTSMYLCASSPGGRRETQYFGPGTRLLVL.

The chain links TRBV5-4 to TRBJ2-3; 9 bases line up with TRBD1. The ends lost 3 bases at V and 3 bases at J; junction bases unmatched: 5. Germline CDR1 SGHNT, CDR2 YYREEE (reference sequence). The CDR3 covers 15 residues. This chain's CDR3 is CASSSPGTGTDTQYF. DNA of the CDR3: TGTGCCAGCAGCTCCCCCGGGACAGGGACAGATACGCAGTATTTT.

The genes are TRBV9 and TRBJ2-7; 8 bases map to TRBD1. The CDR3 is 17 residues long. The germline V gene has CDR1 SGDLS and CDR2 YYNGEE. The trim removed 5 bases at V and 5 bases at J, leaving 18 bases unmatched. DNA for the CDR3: TGTGCCAGCAGAGACAGGGGTGCAGGCCGGGGCTTTCACGAGCAGTACTTC. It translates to CASRDRGAGRGFHEQYF.

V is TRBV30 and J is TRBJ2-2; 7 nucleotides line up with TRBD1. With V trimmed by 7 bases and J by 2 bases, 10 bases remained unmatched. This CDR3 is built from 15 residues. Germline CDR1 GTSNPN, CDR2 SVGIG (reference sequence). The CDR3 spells CAYQGGRSNTGELFF. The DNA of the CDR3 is TGTGCCTATCAAGGGGGCAGGTCTAACACCGGGGAGCTGTTTTTT. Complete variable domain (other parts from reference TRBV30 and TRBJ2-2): SQTIHQWPATLVQPVGSPLSLECTVEGTSNPNLYWYRQAAGRGLQLLFYSVGIGQISSEVPQNLSASRPQDRQFILSSKKLLLSDSGFYLCAYQGGRSNTGELFFGEGSRLTVL.

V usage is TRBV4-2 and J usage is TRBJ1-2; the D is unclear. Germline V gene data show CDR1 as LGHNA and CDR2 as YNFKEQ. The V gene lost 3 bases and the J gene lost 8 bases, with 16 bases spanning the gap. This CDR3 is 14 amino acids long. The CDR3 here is CASSQTPGRGGYTF. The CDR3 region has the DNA TGTGCCAGCAGCCAGACCCCGGGCCGAGGGGGCTACACCTTC.

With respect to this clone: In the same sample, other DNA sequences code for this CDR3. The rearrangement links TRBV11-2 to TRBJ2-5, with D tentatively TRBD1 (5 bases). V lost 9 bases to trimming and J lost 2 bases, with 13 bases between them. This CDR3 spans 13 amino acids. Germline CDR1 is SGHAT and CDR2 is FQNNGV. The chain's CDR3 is CASSPTGQETQYF. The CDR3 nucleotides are TGTGCCAGTAGCCCTACAGGTCAAGAGACCCAGTACTTC.

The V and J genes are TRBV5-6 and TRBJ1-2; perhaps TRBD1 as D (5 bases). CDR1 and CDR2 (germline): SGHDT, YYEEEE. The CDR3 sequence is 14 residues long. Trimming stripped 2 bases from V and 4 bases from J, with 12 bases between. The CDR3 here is CASSFLGDGYGYTF. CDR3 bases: TGTGCCAGCAGCTTTTTAGGGGATGGCTATGGCTACACCTTC.

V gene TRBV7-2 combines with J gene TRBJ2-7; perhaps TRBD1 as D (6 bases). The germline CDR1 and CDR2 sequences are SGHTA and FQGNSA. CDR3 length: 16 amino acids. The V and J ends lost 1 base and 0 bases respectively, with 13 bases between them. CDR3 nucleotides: TGTGCCAGCAGCTTAGTACCGGGACATGACTCCTACGAGCAGTACTTC. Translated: CASSLVPGHDSYEQYF.

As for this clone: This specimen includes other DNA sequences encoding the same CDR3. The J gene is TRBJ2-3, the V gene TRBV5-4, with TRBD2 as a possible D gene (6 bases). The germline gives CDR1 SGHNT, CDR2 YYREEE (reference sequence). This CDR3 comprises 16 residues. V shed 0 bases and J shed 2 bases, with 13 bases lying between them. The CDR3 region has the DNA TGTGCCAGCAGCTTGGGCGGGCGGGGTTACACAGATACGCAGTATTTT. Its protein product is CASSLGGRGYTDTQYF.

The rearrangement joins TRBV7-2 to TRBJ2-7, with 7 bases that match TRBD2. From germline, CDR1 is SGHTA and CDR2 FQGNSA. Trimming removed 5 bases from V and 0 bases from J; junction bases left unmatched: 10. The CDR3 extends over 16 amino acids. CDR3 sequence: CASSPDSSGSSYEQYF. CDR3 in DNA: TGTGCCAGCAGCCCAGATTCTAGCGGAAGCTCCTACGAGCAGTACTTC.

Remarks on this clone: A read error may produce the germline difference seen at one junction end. CDR3: CASSPPGQGYNEQFF. The DNA for the CDR3 is TGTGCCAGCTCTCCACCGGGACAGGGGTACAATGAGCAGTTCTTC. The rearrangement joins TRBV18 to TRBJ2-1; 10 bases match TRBD1. Per the germline V gene, CDR1 is KGHSH and CDR2 is LQKENI. This CDR3 is built from 15 residues. The complete variable domain, with remaining parts taken from reference TRBV18 and TRBJ2-1, reads NAGVMQNPRHLVRRRGQEARLRCSPMKGHSHVYWYRQLPEEGLKFMVYLQKENIIDESGMPKERFSAEFPKEGPSILRIQQVVRGDSAAYFCASSPPGQGYNEQFFGPGTRLTVL.

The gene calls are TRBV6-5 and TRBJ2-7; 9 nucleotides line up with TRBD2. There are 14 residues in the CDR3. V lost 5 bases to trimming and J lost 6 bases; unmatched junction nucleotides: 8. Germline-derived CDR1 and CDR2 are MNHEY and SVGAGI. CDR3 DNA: TGTGCCAGCAGTAACCCGGGACTAGCTGCCGAGCAGTACTTC. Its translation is CASSNPGLAAEQYF.

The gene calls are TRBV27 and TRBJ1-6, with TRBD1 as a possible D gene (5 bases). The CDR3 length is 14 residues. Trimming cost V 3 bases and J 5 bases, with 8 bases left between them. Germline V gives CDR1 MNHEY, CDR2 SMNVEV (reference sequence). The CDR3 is CASSFLGDNSPLHF. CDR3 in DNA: TGTGCCAGCAGTTTTTTAGGGGATAATTCACCCCTCCACTTT.

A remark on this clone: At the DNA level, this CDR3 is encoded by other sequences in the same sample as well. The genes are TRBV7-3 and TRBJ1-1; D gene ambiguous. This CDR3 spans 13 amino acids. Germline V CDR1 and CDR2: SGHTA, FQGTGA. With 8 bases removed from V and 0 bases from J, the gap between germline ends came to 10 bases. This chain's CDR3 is CASSVRMNTEAFF. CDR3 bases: TGTGCCAGCTCTGTCAGGATGAACACTGAAGCTTTCTTT.

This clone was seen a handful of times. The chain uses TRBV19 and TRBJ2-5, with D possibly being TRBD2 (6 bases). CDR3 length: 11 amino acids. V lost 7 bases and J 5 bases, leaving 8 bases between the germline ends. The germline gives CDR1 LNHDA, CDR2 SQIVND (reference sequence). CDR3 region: CASTGGETQYF. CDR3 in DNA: TGTGCCAGTACTGGGGGGGAGACCCAGTACTTC.

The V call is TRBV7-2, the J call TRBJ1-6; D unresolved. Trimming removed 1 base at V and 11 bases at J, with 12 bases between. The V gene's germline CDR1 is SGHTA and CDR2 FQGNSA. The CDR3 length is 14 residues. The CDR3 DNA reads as TGTGCCAGCAGCTTAGATCCAGGCTTGACACCCCTCCACTTT. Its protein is CASSLDPGLTPLHF. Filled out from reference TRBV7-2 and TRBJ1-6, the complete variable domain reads GAGVSQSPSNKVTEKGKDVELRCDPISGHTALYWYRQSLGQGLEFLIYFQGNSAPDKSGLPSDRFSAERTGGSVSTLTIQRTQQEDSAVYLCASSLDPGLTPLHFGNGTRLTVT.

In DNA, the CDR3 is TGTGCCACCAGCGGTCAGACAGGGCGCACCTCTGGAAACACCATATATTTT. Translated: CATSGQTGRTSGNTIYF. The rearrangement uses TRBV15 and TRBJ1-3, with 7 bases matching TRBD1. The CDR3 contains 17 residues. CDR1 and CDR2 from the germline V gene are LNHNV and YYDKDF (reference sequence). Germline trimming cut 5 bases from V and 0 bases from J; bases unmatched to any gene: 10.

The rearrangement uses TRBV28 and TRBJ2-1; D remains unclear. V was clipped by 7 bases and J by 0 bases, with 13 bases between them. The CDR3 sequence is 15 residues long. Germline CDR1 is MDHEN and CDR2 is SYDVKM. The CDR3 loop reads CASTLAYSSYNEQFF. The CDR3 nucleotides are TGTGCCAGCACTCTTGCGTATAGCTCCTACAATGAGCAGTTCTTC.